These 21 T cell receptor beta chains were all obtained from the same sample, sequenced in a study of patients and donors after allogeneic stem cell transplantation. TCRdb ran MiXCR on the RT-PCR reads and lists one entry per CDR3 protein. The sample holds some 11,000 distinct CDR3 sequences; 22% are singletons and the top ten take roughly 55%. The sequencing input was blood, either unsorted or a sorted T cell fraction (not recorded which). The receptors come from a human donor who was either an allogeneic HSCT recipient or a stem cell or donor lymphocyte infusion donor (not recorded which). It is not recorded whose cells these are; they may come from a transplant donor.

The genes are TRBV7-9 and TRBJ2-5; 7 positions agree with TRBD2. V lost 4 bases and J lost 5; bases outside the gene matches: 7. This CDR3 spans 14 amino acids. CDR1 and CDR2 from the germline V gene are SEHNR and FQNEAQ (reference sequence). The CDR3 region has the DNA TGTGCCAGCAGCTCCCCCGGGAGGAGGGAGACCCAGTACTTC. Residues: CASSSPGRRETQYF.

This clonotype has just a few counts. The rearrangement uses TRBV3-1 and TRBJ2-3, with 7 bases aligning to TRBD2. The germline gives CDR1 LGHDT, CDR2 YNNKEL (reference sequence). This CDR3 region has 15 residues. Trimming removed 3 bases from V and 1 base from J; junction bases left unmatched: 4. CDR3 sequence reads: CASSQRTSGTDTQYF. For the CDR3, the DNA is TGTGCCAGCAGCCAGCGGACTAGTGGCACAGATACGCAGTATTTT.

J is TRBJ2-3 and V is TRBV29-1; 9 bases match TRBD2. This CDR3 spans 13 amino acids. The germline CDR1 and CDR2 sequences are SQVTM and ANQGSEA. Trimming removed 0 bases from V and 9 bases from J; junction bases left unmatched: 4. The CDR3 coding sequence is TGCAGCGTTGAAGATGGGGGACTAGCAACGCAGTATTTT. This translates into CSVEDGGLATQYF.

This clonotype was recorded many times. The chain combines TRBV5-1 with TRBJ2-7; TRBD2 matches at 7 bases. Germline V gene data show CDR1 as SGHRS and CDR2 as YFSETQ. J gave up 1 base and V 1 base, and 5 bases lay outside the gene matches. CDR3 length equals 15 residues. This CDR3 is CASSLIGGSSYEQYF. In nucleotides, the CDR3 is TGCGCCAGCAGCTTGATCGGGGGGTCTTCCTACGAGCAGTACTTC.

In its sample, this clonotype was seen once. The chain employs TRBV21-1 and TRBJ1-4; the table calls TRBD1, which could not be checked here. TRBV21-1 is deemed a pseudogene. CDR3 length: 19 residues. CDR3 region: CASSTQIWDRGSSNEKLFF. Here the CDR3 DNA reads TGTGCCAGCAGCACTCAGATTTGGGACAGGGGATCCTCTAATGAAAAACTGTTTTTT.

V usage is TRBV5-4 and J usage is TRBJ2-5; 12 bases map to TRBD2. Trimming removed 7 bases from V and 3 bases from J; junction bases left unmatched: 4. Looked up from germline, CDR1 is SGHNT and CDR2 is YYREEE (reference sequence). The CDR3 has 14 amino acids. The CDR3 DNA follows: TGTGCCAGCCAGACTAGCGGGGGAGAAGAGACCCAGTACTTC. Amino acids: CASQTSGGEETQYF.

The chain couples TRBV6-4 to TRBJ2-1; D may be TRBD1 or TRBD2 (5 bases each). The CDR3 is 11 amino acids. Germline CDR1 MRHNA, CDR2 SNTAGT. With 5 bases removed from V and 10 bases from J, the gap between germline ends came to 9 bases. This CDR3 is CASSTGTEQFF. The CDR3 DNA is TGTGCCAGCAGTACGGGGACGGAGCAGTTCTTC.

V gene TRBV7-6 combines with J gene TRBJ1-1; TRBD1 matches at 7 bases. This CDR3 comprises 13 residues. Germline V gene lookup returns CDR1 SGHVS and CDR2 FNYEAQ. Trimming cost V 4 bases and J 4 bases; bases outside gene matches: 3. CDR3 sequence: CASSSPGGTEAFF. Here the CDR3 DNA reads TGTGCCAGCAGCTCCCCAGGGGGCACTGAAGCTTTCTTT.

As DNA, the CDR3 is TGTGCCAGCAGTTTAAGCCCAGGCTACTATGGCTACACCTTC. Protein: CASSLSPGYYGYTF. V is TRBV28 and J is TRBJ1-2; D not resolved. This CDR3 has 14 amino acids. CDR1 is MDHEN, CDR2 SYDVKM, per germline. V was pared by 2 bases and J by 3 bases, with 10 bases between.

The chain combines TRBV5-1 with TRBJ2-1; D is ambiguous. The germline V gene encodes CDR1 SGHRS and CDR2 YFSETQ. This CDR3 is 16 amino acids long. Between the trimmed V and J ends, which lost 5 bases and 0 bases, there was a span of 15 bases. The CDR3 spells CASRPETASSYNEQFF. In nucleotides, the CDR3 is TGCGCCAGCAGACCGGAAACAGCGAGCTCCTACAATGAGCAGTTCTTC. Together with reference TRBV5-1 and TRBJ2-1, the CDR3 gives the full variable domain: KAGVTQTPRYLIKTRGQQVTLSCSPISGHRSVSWYQQTPGQGLQFLFEYFSETQRNKGNFPGRFSGRQFSNSRSEMNVSTLELGDSALYLCASRPETASSYNEQFFGPGTRLTVL.

The gene calls are TRBV20-1 and TRBJ1-3, with D perhaps TRBD1 (6 bases). Looked up from germline, CDR1 is DFQATT and CDR2 is SNEGSKA (reference sequence). V lost 3 bases to trimming and J lost 3 bases, with 21 bases between them. CDR3 length: 17 amino acids. As DNA, the CDR3 is TGCAGTGCTAGGGGCGGGGCAGGGGATACTGGTGGAAACACCATATATTTT. Encoded protein: CSARGGAGDTGGNTIYF.

CDR3 amino acids: CASSAPPGQGIYGYTF. For the CDR3, the DNA is TGTGCCAGCAGCGCCCCCCCGGGACAGGGGATCTATGGCTACACCTTC. The V call is TRBV7-9, the J call TRBJ1-2; 10 nucleotides agree with TRBD1. Germline V gene data show CDR1 as SEHNR and CDR2 as FQNEAQ (reference sequence). The length of the CDR3 is 16 residues. V gave up 5 bases and J gave up 4 bases; unmatched junction bases: 10.

This clonotype was detected a few times. The chain uses TRBV3-1 and TRBJ1-2, with D uncertain. Germline V gives CDR1 LGHDT, CDR2 YNNKEL (reference sequence). V dropped 4 bases and J dropped 4 bases, with 13 bases sitting between them. This CDR3 has 14 amino acids. CDR3 DNA: TGTGCCAGCAGCCGTACATTCGACACCTATGGCTACACCTTC. This codes for CASSRTFDTYGYTF.

V and J are TRBV3-1 and TRBJ1-2; D is perhaps TRBD1 (6 bases). The CDR3 sequence is 13 residues long. V dropped 4 bases and J dropped 7 bases, with 13 bases sitting between them. Germline assignment: CDR1 LGHDT and CDR2 YNNKEL (reference sequence). The CDR3 protein is CASSRQEEGGYTF. The CDR3 DNA sequence: TGTGCCAGCAGCCGACAGGAAGAGGGTGGCTACACCTTC.

This clonotype has a count of ten or more. The rearrangement links TRBV5-1 to TRBJ1-2, with unresolved D. Trimming removed 3 bases from V and 7 bases from J, with 19 bases in between. Germline V gene lookup returns CDR1 SGHRS and CDR2 YFSETQ. The CDR3 length is 15 residues. In DNA, the CDR3 is TGCGCCAGCAGCTCCTCGGGGAGGGCCATCGGTGGCTACACCTTC. As protein: CASSSSGRAIGGYTF.

This clonotype was counted between two and nine times. CDR3 amino acids: CSVTKQGAFYEQYF. The CDR3 DNA reads TGCAGCGTGACAAAACAGGGGGCCTTTTACGAGCAGTACTTC. This chain uses TRBV29-1 with TRBJ2-7; TRBD1 matches at 9 bases. The V segment lost 6 bases and the J segment 4 bases; nucleotides outside the gene matches: 10. Germline CDR1 is SQVTM and CDR2 is ANQGSEA. CDR3 size: 14 residues.

In its sample, this clonotype was seen many times. The V call is TRBV11-2, the J call TRBJ2-5, with a weak D call TRBD2 (5 bases). Looked up from germline, CDR1 is SGHAT and CDR2 is FQNNGV. V was trimmed by 1 base and J by 5 bases, leaving 11 bases between them. This CDR3 contains 14 residues. The CDR3 sequence is CASSLVGPGETQYF. CDR3 sequence (DNA): TGTGCCAGCAGCTTAGTTGGGCCGGGGGAGACCCAGTACTTC.

The genes are TRBV20-1 and TRBJ1-3; possibly TRBD1 for D (6 bases). CDR1 is DFQATT, CDR2 SNEGSKA, per germline (reference sequence). V was clipped by 5 bases and J by 4 bases, with 15 bases between them. This CDR3 comprises 14 residues. The CDR3 spells CSASGKGEGNTIYF. The CDR3 coding sequence is TGCAGTGCTTCAGGGAAGGGGGAGGGAAACACCATATATTTT.

The V and J genes are TRBV3-1 and TRBJ2-5; D is undetermined. V lost 0 bases, J lost 5 bases, and 16 bases lay in between. The CDR3 spans 16 residues. Germline lookup yields CDR1 LGHDT and CDR2 YNNKEL (reference sequence). The CDR3, as DNA: TGTGCCAGCAGCCAAGACCATAGCAGCCCCTCGGAGACCCAGTACTTC. It yields the protein CASSQDHSSPSETQYF.

This chain joins TRBV20-1 and TRBJ2-1, with 14 bases matching TRBD2. The CDR3 sequence is 14 residues long. The V and J ends lost 4 bases and 8 bases, in that order; junction bases with no gene match: 4. Germline V gives CDR1 DFQATT, CDR2 SNEGSKA (reference sequence). The CDR3 DNA is TGCAGTGCTATGGGGACTAGCGGGGGTTATGAGCAGTTCTTC. This codes for CSAMGTSGGYEQFF.

The V gene is TRBV6-5, the J gene TRBJ1-1, with 7 bases aligning to TRBD1. In germline, CDR1 is MNHEY, CDR2 SVGAGI. The CDR3 is made up of 14 amino acids. V shed 6 bases and J 7 bases; nucleotides not matched to a gene: 11. The CDR3 region is CASSRDREGFEAFF. CDR3 nucleotide sequence: TGTGCCAGCAGCAGGGACAGAGAGGGATTTGAAGCTTTCTTT.